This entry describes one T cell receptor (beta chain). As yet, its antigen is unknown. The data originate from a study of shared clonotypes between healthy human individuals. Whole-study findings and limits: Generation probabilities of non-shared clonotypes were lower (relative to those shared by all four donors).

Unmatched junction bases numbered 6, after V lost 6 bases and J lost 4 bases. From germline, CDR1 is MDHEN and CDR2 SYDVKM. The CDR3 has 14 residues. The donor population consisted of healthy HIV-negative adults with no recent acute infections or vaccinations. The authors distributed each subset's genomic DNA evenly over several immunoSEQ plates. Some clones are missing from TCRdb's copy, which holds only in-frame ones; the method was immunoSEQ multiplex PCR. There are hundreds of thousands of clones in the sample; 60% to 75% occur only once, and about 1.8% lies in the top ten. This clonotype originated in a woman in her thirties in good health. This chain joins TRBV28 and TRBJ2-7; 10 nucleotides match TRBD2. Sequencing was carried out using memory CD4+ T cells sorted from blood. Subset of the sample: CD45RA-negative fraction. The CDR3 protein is CASRASGSLYEQYF. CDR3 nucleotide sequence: TGTGCCAGCAGGGCTAGCGGGAGCTTGTACGAGCAGTACTTC.